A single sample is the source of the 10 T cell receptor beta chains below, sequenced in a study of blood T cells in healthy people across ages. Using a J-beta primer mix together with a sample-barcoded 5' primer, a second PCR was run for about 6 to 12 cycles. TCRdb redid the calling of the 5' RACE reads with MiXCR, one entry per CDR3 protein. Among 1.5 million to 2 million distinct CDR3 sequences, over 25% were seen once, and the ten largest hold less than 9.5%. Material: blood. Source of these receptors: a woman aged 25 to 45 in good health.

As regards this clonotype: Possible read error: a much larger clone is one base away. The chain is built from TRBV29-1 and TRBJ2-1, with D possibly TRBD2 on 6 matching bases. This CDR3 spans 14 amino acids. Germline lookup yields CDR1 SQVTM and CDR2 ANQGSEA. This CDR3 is CCFPHGRAYNEQFF. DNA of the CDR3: TGCTGCTTTCCCCACGGGAGAGCCTACAATGAGCAGTTCTTC.

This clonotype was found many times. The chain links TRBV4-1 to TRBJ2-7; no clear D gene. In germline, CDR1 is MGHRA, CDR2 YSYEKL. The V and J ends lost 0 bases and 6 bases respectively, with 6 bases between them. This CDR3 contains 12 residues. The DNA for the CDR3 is TGCGCCAGCAGCCAAGATTTGCTCGAGCAGTACTTC. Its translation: CASSQDLLEQYF.

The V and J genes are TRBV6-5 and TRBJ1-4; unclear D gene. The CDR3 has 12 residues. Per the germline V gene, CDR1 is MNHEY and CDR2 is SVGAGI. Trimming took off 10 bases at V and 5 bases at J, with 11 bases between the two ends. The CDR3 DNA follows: TGTGCCACCCGGTGGCGGAATGAAAAACTGTTTTTT. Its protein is CATRWRNEKLFF.

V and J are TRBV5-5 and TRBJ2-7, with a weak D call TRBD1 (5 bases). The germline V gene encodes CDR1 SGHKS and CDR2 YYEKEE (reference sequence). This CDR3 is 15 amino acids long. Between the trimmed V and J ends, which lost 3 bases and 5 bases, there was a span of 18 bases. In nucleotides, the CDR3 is TGTGCCAGCAGCTCCCAGACAGAGGTGGTCCACGAGCAGTACTTC. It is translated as CASSSQTEVVHEQYF.

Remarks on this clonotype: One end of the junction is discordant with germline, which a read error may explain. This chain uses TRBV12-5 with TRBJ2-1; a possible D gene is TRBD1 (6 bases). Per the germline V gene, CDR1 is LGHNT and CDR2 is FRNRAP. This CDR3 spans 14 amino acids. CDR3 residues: CASGLGALGNEQFF. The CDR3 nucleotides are TGTGCCAGTGGTTTGGGGGCCCTGGGAAATGAGCAGTTCTTC.

The CDR3 DNA sequence: TGTGCCAGCAGCCCCAGGCGGGAGATGAACATTCAGTACTTC. As protein: CASSPRREMNIQYF. The chain has TRBV12-3 or TRBV12-4 and TRBJ2-4, with 7 bases identical to TRBD2. Trimming removed 6 bases from V and 7 bases from J; junction bases left unmatched: 9. CDR3 length: 14 residues.

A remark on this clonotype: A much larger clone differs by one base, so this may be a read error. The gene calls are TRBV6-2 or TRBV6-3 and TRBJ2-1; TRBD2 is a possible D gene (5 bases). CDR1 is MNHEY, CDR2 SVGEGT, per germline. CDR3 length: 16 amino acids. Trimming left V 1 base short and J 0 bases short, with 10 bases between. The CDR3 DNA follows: TGTGCCAGCAGTTACTTGATAGGGAGCTCCTACAATGAGCAGTTCTTC. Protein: CASSYLIGSSYNEQFF.

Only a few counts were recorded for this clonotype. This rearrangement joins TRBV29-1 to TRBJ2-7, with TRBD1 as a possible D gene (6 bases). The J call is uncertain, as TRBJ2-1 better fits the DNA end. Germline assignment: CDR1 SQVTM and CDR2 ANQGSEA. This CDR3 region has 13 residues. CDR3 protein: CSVPQGNSYEQFF. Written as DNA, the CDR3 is TGCAGCGTTCCACAGGGTAACTCCTACGAGCAGTTCTTC.

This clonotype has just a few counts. CDR3 DNA sequence: TGTGCCAGCCCCGCGGGACAGGAGGGCCTGAACTATGGCTACACCTTC. This translates into CASPAGQEGLNYGYTF. This chain links TRBV2 with TRBJ1-2; 8 bases map to TRBD1. The germline CDR1 and CDR2 sequences are SNHLY and FYNNEI. This CDR3 comprises 16 residues. The ends lost 8 bases at V and 2 bases at J; junction bases unmatched: 13.

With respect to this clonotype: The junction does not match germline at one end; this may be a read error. This chain's CDR3 is CASSLPQCYEQDF. The CDR3 nucleotides read TGTGCCAGCAGCCTACCTCAATGCTATGAGCAGGACTTC. The chain recombines TRBV9 with TRBJ2-1; D gene ambiguous. The length of the CDR3 is 13 residues. In germline, CDR1 is SGDLS, CDR2 YYNGEE.